What follows are 13 T cell receptor beta chains derived from one specimen sequenced in a study of T cell repertoires in cytomegalovirus infection. In TCRdb, the reads were re-called with MiXCR into one record per CDR3 protein. This repertoire shows a few hundred thousand distinct CDR3 sequences, 9.5% found once; its top ten account for 3.5% to 4.5%. The sample taken for sequencing was PBMCs. The receptors were gathered from a human donor in good health (CMV status not recorded). Some clones in this sample may be carry-over from other donors' samples.

This clonotype was detected a few times. The CDR3 nucleotides are TGTGCCAGCAGCTTAGCGAGCGGCTGGAACCTGAGATCAGATACGCAGTATTTT. Translated: CASSLASGWNLRSDTQYF. The chain joins TRBV7-9 to TRBJ2-3; D is perhaps TRBD2 (5 bases). V shed 0 bases and J shed 4 bases, with 20 bases lying between them. Germline values: CDR1 SEHNR, CDR2 FQNEAQ (reference sequence). This CDR3 region has 18 residues. The full variable domain, rest sourced from reference TRBV7-9 and TRBJ2-3, is DTGVSQNPRHKITKRGQNVTFRCDPISEHNRLYWYRQTLGQGPEFLTYFQNEAQLEKSRLLSDRFSAERPKGSFSTLEIQRTEQGDSAMYLCASSLASGWNLRSDTQYFGPGTRLTVL.

This clonotype was seen at least ten times. The V call is TRBV7-2, the J call TRBJ1-6; D remains unclear. This CDR3 spans 14 amino acids. Germline V lookup: CDR1 SGHTA, CDR2 FQGNSA. Trimming cost V 1 base and J 6 bases, with 7 bases left between them. The CDR3 here is CASSLVMSNSPLHF. The CDR3 region has the DNA TGTGCCAGCAGCTTAGTTATGTCTAATTCACCCCTCCACTTT.

This rearrangement joins TRBV7-9 to TRBJ2-7, with 7 positions matching TRBD2. The CDR3 runs 14 residues. V lost 4 bases and J lost 4; bases outside the gene matches: 7. Germline CDR1 is SEHNR and CDR2 is FQNEAQ (reference sequence). For the CDR3, the DNA is TGTGCCAGCAGCTCCGGGGGAGGGCGTTACGAGCAGTACTTC. It specifies CASSSGGGRYEQYF.

This clonotype has a handful of counts. The chain carries TRBV19 and TRBJ1-2; D is possibly TRBD1 (6 bases). The germline gives CDR1 LNHDA, CDR2 SQIVND (reference sequence). V gave up 0 bases and J gave up 2 bases, with 10 bases separating them. CDR3 length: 15 residues. As DNA, the CDR3 is TGTGCCAGTAGTATAGACGCGACAGGCAACTATGGCTACACCTTC. This translates into CASSIDATGNYGYTF.

This sequence joins TRBV20-1 and TRBJ1-2; D remains unclear. Between the trimmed V and J ends, which lost 0 bases and 8 bases, there was a span of 10 bases. This CDR3 has 12 residues. CDR1 DFQATT and CDR2 SNEGSKA come from the germline V gene (reference sequence). The CDR3 DNA reads as TGCAGTGCTAGAGACACAACCCGGGGCTACACCTTC. Translation gives CSARDTTRGYTF.

The chain carries TRBV20-1 and TRBJ2-3; D is ambiguous. Per germline, CDR1 DFQATT and CDR2 SNEGSKA (reference sequence). V gave up 3 bases and J gave up 2 bases, with 15 bases separating them. The CDR3 totals 15 residues. The CDR3 sequence is CSARGSKPYTDTQYF. In nucleotides, the CDR3 is TGCAGTGCTAGGGGATCCAAGCCCTACACAGATACGCAGTATTTT.

This clonotype was observed a handful of times. The chain uses TRBV18 and TRBJ1-6; 7 bases match TRBD1. Trimming at V came to 6 bases and at J to 10 bases, leaving 15 bases not matched to a gene. The CDR3 spans 16 residues. The germline V gene encodes CDR1 KGHSH and CDR2 LQKENI. The CDR3 bases are TGTGCCAGCTCGCAAGATCGACAGGGTGGGAGCTCACCCCTCCACTTT. Amino acids: CASSQDRQGGSSPLHF.

In its sample, this clonotype was seen a few times. The chain is built from TRBV6-1 and TRBJ2-5; maybe TRBD2 (6 bases). Trimming took off 4 bases at V and 1 base at J, with 10 bases between the two ends. This CDR3 has 14 amino acids. Looked up from germline, CDR1 is MNHNS and CDR2 is SASEGT. The CDR3 protein is CASSARDFQETQYF. Here the CDR3 DNA reads TGTGCCAGCAGTGCCCGGGACTTCCAAGAGACCCAGTACTTC.

With respect to this clonotype: With a much larger clone just one base away, this may be a read error. Because it lacks the conserved phenylalanine or tryptophan at the end, this CDR3 is likely a read error. The rearrangement uses TRBV7-6 and TRBJ2-5; D may match TRBD1 or TRBD2 (6 bases each). This CDR3 spans 14 amino acids. Per germline, CDR1 SGHVS and CDR2 FNYEAQ. The V and J ends lost 5 bases and 5 bases respectively, with 15 bases between them. CDR3 in amino acids: CASSLSGARETQYL. The CDR3 DNA reads as TGTGCCAGCAGCCTCTCGGGGGCCCGGGAGACCCAGTACCTC.

This clonotype has only a few counts. The V and J genes are TRBV25-1 and TRBJ1-1; a possible D gene is TRBD1 (5 bases). Per germline, CDR1 MGHDK and CDR2 SYGVNS. V was shortened by 6 bases and J by 4 bases, with 18 bases between the two germline ends. The CDR3 runs to 15 residues. CDR3 residues: CASRKHGVQGTEAFF. In DNA, the CDR3 is TGTGCCAGCAGGAAGCACGGTGTCCAGGGCACTGAAGCTTTCTTT.

This clonotype was seen ten or more times. V usage is TRBV27 and J usage is TRBJ1-5; 11 bases align to TRBD1. Looked up from germline, CDR1 is MNHEY and CDR2 is SMNVEV (reference sequence). The CDR3 runs 17 residues. Germline trimming cut 6 bases from V and 4 bases from J; bases unmatched to any gene: 11. The DNA for the CDR3 is TGTGCCAGCAGGCCCGGACAGGGGGCGACTTCGAATCAGCCCCAGCATTTT. Amino acid sequence: CASRPGQGATSNQPQHF.

This clonotype was seen many times. This chain links TRBV5-1 with TRBJ2-7; 9 nucleotides match TRBD2. CDR1 and CDR2 (germline): SGHRS, YFSETQ. J was trimmed by 6 bases and V by 0 bases; bases with no gene match: 7. The CDR3 length is 15 residues. CDR3 DNA: TGCGCCAGCAGCTTGGAATCGCGGGAGGGCCTCGAGCAGTACTTC. This gives the protein CASSLESREGLEQYF.

This CDR3 is CASSFRAGTYEQYF. CDR3 coding DNA: TGTGCCAGTAGTTTCCGGGCGGGAACCTACGAGCAGTACTTC. The chain combines TRBV19 with TRBJ2-7; possibly TRBD2 for D (6 bases). The CDR3 runs 14 residues. CDR1 LNHDA and CDR2 SQIVND come from the germline V gene (reference sequence). Trimming shortened V by 5 bases and J by 2 bases, and 13 bases separated the two germline ends.